These 4 T cell receptor beta chains share one sample of origin, sequenced in a study of T cell responses to AZD1222 COVID-19 vaccine. The data were produced by immunoSEQ multiplex PCR, yet TCRdb's version contains in-frame clones alone and is incomplete. The sample carries 150,000 to 160,000 clones, less than 90% recorded once. Sequenced here: peripheral blood, sampled on day 0 of MenACWY control vaccination. Receptors were obtained from an adult in good health.

The chain joins TRBV7-6 to TRBJ1-1; maybe TRBD1 (5 bases). V was clipped by 4 bases and J by 0 bases, with 12 bases between them. Germline assignment: CDR1 SGHVS and CDR2 FNYEAQ. The CDR3 totals 15 residues. CDR3 nucleotide sequence: TGTGCCAGCAGCTCCCTGACAGAAATGAACACTGAAGCTTTCTTT. This encodes CASSSLTEMNTEAFF.

In its sample, this clone was seen a few times. V gene TRBV11-3 combines with J gene TRBJ1-6; TRBD1 might be the D (6 bases). CDR3 length: 14 residues. Trimming took off 5 bases at V and 9 bases at J, with 14 bases between the two ends. Germline V gene data show CDR1 as SGHNT and CDR2 as YENEEA. CDR3 region: CASSSRGSSSPLHF. CDR3 DNA sequence: TGTGCCAGCAGCAGCAGGGGAAGTAGTTCACCCCTCCACTTT. Based on the CDR3 plus reference TRBV11-3 and TRBJ1-6, the full variable domain is EAGVVQSPRYKIIEKKQPVAFWCNPISGHNTLYWYLQNLGQGPELLIRYENEEAVDDSQLPKDRFSAERLKGVDSTLKIQPAELGDSAVYLCASSSRGSSSPLHFGNGTRLTVT.

V usage is TRBV5-8 and J usage is TRBJ2-2; 7 bases line up with TRBD1. The CDR3 runs to 16 residues. The trim removed 0 bases at V and 7 bases at J, leaving 9 bases unmatched. Germline loops: CDR1 SGHTS, CDR2 YDEGEE. This CDR3 is CASSLDRGQLIGELFF. The DNA of the CDR3 is TGTGCCAGCAGCTTGGACAGGGGTCAGTTAATCGGGGAGCTGTTTTTT.

Only a few counts were recorded for this clone. The chain uses TRBV5-1 and TRBJ1-1; D unresolved. CDR1 is SGHRS, CDR2 YFSETQ, per germline. This CDR3 contains 16 residues. Trimming stripped 5 bases from V and 1 base from J, with 18 bases between. Here the CDR3 reads CASRALLNSGNTEAFF. CDR3 in DNA: TGCGCCAGCAGGGCTTTGTTAAACTCGGGGAACACTGAAGCTTTCTTT.